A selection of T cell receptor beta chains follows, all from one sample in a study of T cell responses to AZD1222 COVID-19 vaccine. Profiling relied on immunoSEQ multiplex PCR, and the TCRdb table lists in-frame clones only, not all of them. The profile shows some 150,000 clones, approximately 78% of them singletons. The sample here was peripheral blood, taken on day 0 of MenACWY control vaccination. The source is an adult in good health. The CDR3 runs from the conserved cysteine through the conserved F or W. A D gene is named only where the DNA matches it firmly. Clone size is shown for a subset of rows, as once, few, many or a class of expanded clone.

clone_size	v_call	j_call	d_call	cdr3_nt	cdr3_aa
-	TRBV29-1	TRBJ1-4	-	TGCAGCGTTGAAGAACGGGGGGGAAAACTGTTTTTT	CSVEERGGKLFF
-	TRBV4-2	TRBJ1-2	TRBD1	TGTGCCAGCAGCCCGGGACAGGGCGTCGCCTATGGCTACACCTTC	CASSPGQGVAYGYTF
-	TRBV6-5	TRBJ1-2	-	TGTGCCAGCAGTTTGGGGGGCTACTATGGCTACACCTTC	CASSLGGYYGYTF
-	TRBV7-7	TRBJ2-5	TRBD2	TGTGCCAGCAGCGGCGGGGCGGGGGGATTCCAAGAGACCCAGTACTTC	CASSGGAGGFQETQYF
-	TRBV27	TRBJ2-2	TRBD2	TGTGCCAGCAGTTCCCCCGTCGGCGCGGGGGTCCTCACCGGGGAGCTGTTTTTT	CASSSPVGAGVLTGELFF
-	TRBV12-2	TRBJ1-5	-	TGTGCAAGTCGCTTATTTTGCGCCCCCCGCGGGATACAGCCCCAGCATTTT	CASRLFCAPRGIQPQHF
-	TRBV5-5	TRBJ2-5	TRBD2	TGTGCCAGCAGCTTGCGTCGGGGGGGCGTTATAGAGACCCAGTACTTC	CASSLRRGGVIETQYF
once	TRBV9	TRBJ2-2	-	TGTGCCCGCAGCACTGGGGGGGGCTACACCGGGGAGCTGTTTTTT	CARSTGGGYTGELFF
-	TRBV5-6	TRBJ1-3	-	TGTGCCAGCAGGAAGCGAGGATCCTCTGGAAACACCATATATTTT	CASRKRGSSGNTIYF
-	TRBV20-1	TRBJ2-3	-	TGCAGTGCTAAAACCACAGATACGCAGTATTTT	CSAKTTDTQYF
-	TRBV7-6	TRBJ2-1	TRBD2	TGTGCCAGCAGCTTAGGGGGGACTAGATACAATGAGCAGTTCTTC	CASSLGGTRYNEQFF
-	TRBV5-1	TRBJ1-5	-	TGCGCCAGCAGGCGTACGGGTCAGGGCAATCAGCCCCAGCATTTT	CASRRTGQGNQPQHF
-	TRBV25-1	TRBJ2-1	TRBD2	TGTGCCAGCAGTGATAGCGGGGGGGTGAGCTCCTACAATGAGCAGTTCTTC	CASSDSGGVSSYNEQFF
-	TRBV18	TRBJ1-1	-	TGTGCCAGCTCACCCTTGACAGGGAACACTGAAGCTTTCTTT	CASSPLTGNTEAFF
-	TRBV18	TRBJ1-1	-	TGTGCCAGCTCACGTCAGGGAAGTAGCACTGAAGCTTTCTTT	CASSRQGSSTEAFF
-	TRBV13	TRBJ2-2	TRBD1	TGTGCCAGCAGTACCCAGGGGGCGGGTACCGGGGAGCTGTTTTTT	CASSTQGAGTGELFF
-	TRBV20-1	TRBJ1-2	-	TGCAGTGCTATTGATCCCTACGCTAACTATGGCTACACCTTC	CSAIDPYANYGYTF
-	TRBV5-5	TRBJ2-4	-	TGTGCCAGCAGCTTGGGTACAGACCTCCTAGCCAAAAACATTCAGTACTTC	CASSLGTDLLAKNIQYF
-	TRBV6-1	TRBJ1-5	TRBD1	TGTGCCAGCAGTGATGACAGGGGGCGCGTGGGCAATCAGCCCCAGCATTTT	CASSDDRGRVGNQPQHF
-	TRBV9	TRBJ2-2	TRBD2	TGTGCCAGCAGCGGCCCAAGCAGGTCTAGCGGGGTTGCCGGGGAGCTGTTTTTT	CASSGPSRSSGVAGELFF
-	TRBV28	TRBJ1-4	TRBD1	TGTGCCAGCAGTTTTTTCCCCGGGACAGAGAATGAAAAACTGTTTTTT	CASSFFPGTENEKLFF
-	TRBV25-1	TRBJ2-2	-	TGTGCCAGCAGTGCACAAGGGCAGGGGCGCATCGGGGAGCTGTTTTTT	CASSAQGQGRIGELFF
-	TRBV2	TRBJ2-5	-	TGTGCCAGCAGGGCTGGCGGTTCGGTCCAGTACTTC	CASRAGGSVQYF
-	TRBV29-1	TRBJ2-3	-	TGCAGCGTTGAAGAGTTGGGGGCTAGCACAGATACGCAGTATTTT	CSVEELGASTDTQYF
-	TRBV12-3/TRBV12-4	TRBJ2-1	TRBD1	TGTGCCAGCACAAACAGGGGTGATGAGCAGTTCTTC	CASTNRGDEQFF
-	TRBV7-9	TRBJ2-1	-	TGTGCCAGCAGCTTAGGCGCCTCCTACAATGAGCAGTTCTTC	CASSLGASYNEQFF
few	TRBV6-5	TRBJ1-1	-	TGTGCCAGCAGAGGACAAATGAACACTGAAGCTTTCTTT	CASRGQMNTEAFF
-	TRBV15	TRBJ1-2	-	TGTGCCACCAGCAGAGAAAGGGGGGCCCGAGGGGGCTACACCTTC	CATSRERGARGGYTF
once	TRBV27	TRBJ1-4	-	TGTGCCAGCAGCCCCGGTCTTTGGGGAGAAAAACTGTTTTTT	CASSPGLWGEKLFF
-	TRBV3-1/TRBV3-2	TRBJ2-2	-	TGTGCCAGCAGCCAGGACACCGGGGAGCTGTTTTTT	CASSQDTGELFF
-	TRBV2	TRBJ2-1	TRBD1	TGTGCCAGCTTAGACAGGGGGCGTTCCCATGAGCAGTTCTTC	CASLDRGRSHEQFF
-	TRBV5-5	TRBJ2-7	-	TGTGCCAGCAGCTTGGCACAGCCCTACGAGCAGTACTTC	CASSLAQPYEQYF
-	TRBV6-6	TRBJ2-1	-	TGTGCCAGCAGAGGCAGGGAGAATGAGCAGTTCTTC	CASRGRENEQFF
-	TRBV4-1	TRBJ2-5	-	TGCGCCAGCAGCCAAGGGCAAGAAGAGACCCAGTACTTC	CASSQGQEETQYF
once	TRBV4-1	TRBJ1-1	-	TGCGCCAGCAGCCAAGCCAGAAACACTGAAGCTTTCTTT	CASSQARNTEAFF
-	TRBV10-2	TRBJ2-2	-	TGCGCCAGCAGTGGTAACATCGCGAACACCGGGGAGCTGTTTTTT	CASSGNIANTGELFF
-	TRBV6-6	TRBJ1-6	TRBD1	TGTGCCAGCAGGCCACGACGACAGGGTTATAATTCACCCCTCCACTTT	CASRPRRQGYNSPLHF
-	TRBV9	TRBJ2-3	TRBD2	TGTGCCAGCAGCGTAGGTTTAGCGGGGGGGATTGGCACAGATACGCAGTATTTT	CASSVGLAGGIGTDTQYF
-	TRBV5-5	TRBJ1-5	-	TGTGCCAGCAGCTTGCGACTCCTCCAGCCCCAGCATTTT	CASSLRLLQPQHF
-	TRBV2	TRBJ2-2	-	TGTGCCAGCAGTGAGGGCCCTGCCACCGGGGAGCTGTTTTTT	CASSEGPATGELFF